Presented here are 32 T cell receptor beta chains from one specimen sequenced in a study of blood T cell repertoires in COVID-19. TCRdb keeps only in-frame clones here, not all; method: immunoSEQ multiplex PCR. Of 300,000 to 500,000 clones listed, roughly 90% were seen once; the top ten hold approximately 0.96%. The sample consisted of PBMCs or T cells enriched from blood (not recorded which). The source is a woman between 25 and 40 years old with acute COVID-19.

CDR3 residues: CASSPSGSKQYF. In DNA form, the CDR3 reads TGCGCCAGCAGCCCTTCAGGCAGTAAGCAGTACTTC. The chain links TRBV5-1 to TRBJ2-7; unclear D gene. This CDR3 contains 12 residues. V shed 4 bases and J shed 8 bases, with 13 bases lying between them. Per the germline V gene, CDR1 is SGHRS and CDR2 is YFSETQ.

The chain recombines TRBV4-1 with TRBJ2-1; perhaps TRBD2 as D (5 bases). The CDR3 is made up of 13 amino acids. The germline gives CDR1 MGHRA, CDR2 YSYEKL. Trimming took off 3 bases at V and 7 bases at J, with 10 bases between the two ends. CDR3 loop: CASSHYLANEQFF. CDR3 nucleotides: TGCGCCAGCAGCCATTATTTAGCGAATGAGCAGTTCTTC.

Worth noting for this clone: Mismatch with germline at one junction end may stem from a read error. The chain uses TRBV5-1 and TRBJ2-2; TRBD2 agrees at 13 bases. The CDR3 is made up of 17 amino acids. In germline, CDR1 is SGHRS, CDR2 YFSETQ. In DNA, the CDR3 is TGCGCCAGCAGGTTGGGACTAGCGGGACTTAGGACCGGGGAGCTGTTTTTT. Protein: CASRLGLAGLRTGELFF. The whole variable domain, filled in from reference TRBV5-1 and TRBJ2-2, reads KAGVTQTPRYLIKTRGQQVTLSCSPISGHRSVSWYQQTPGQGLQFLFEYFSETQRNKGNFPGRFSGRQFSNSRSEMNVSTLELGDSALYLCASRLGLAGLRTGELFFGEGSRLTVL.

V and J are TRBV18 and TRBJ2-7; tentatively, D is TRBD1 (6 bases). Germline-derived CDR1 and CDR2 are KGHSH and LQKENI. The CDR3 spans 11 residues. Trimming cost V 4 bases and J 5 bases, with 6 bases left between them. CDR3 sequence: CASSQGDEQYF. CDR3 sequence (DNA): TGTGCCAGCTCACAGGGGGACGAGCAGTACTTC.

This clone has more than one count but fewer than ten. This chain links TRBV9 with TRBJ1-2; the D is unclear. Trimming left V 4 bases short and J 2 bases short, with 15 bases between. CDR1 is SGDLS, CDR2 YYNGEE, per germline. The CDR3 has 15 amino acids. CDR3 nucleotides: TGTGCCAGCAGCCCCCGGGGAGGGTGGAACTATGGCTACACCTTC. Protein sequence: CASSPRGGWNYGYTF.

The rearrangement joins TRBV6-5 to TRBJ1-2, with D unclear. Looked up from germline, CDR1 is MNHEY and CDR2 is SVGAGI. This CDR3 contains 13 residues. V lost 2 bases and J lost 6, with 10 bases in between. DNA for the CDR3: TGTGCCAGCAGTTACAGTTCTGGGCATGGCTACACCTTC. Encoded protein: CASSYSSGHGYTF.

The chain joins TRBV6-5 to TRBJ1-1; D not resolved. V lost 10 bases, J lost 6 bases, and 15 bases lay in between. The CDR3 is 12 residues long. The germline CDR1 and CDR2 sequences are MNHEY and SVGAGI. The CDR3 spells CATFRGMAEAFF. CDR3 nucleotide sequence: TGTGCCACCTTCAGAGGAATGGCTGAAGCTTTCTTT.

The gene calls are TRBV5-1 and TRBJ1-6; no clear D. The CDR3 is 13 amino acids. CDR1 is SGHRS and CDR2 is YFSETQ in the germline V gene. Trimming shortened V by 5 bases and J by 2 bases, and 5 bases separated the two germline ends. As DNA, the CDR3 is TGCGCCAGCAGGTCTACCTATAATTCACCCCTCCACTTT. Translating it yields CASRSTYNSPLHF.

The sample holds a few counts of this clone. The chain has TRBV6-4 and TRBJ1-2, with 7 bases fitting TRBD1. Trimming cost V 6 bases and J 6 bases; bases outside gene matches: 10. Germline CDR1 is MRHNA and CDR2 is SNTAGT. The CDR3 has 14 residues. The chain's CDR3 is CASRPELTGDGYTF. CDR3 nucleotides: TGTGCCAGCAGACCCGAACTCACAGGGGATGGCTACACCTTC.

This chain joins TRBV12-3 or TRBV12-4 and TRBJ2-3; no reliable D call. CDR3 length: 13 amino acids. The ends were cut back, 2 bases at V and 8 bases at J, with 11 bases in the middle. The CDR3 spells CASSLSFPGTQYF. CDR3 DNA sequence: TGTGCCAGCAGTTTAAGTTTTCCGGGTACGCAGTATTTT.

The CDR3 region is CASSQDPGQGVGTIYF. The CDR3 DNA sequence: TGCGCCAGCAGCCAAGATCCGGGACAGGGTGTGGGCACCATATATTTT. This chain joins TRBV4-3 and TRBJ1-3, with 9 nucleotides matching TRBD1. J lost 9 bases, V lost 0 bases, and 9 bases had no gene match. This CDR3 has 16 amino acids. Germline-derived CDR1 and CDR2 are LGHNA and YSLEER.

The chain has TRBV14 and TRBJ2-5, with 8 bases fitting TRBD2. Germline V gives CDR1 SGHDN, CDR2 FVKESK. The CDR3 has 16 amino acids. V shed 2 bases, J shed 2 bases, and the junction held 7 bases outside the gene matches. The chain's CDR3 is CASSQYRTSLQETQYF. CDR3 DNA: TGTGCCAGCAGCCAATACAGGACTAGCTTACAAGAGACCCAGTACTTC.

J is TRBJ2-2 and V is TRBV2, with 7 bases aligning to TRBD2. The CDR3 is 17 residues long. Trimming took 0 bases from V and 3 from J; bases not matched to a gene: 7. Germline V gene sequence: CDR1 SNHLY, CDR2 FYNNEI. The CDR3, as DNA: TGTGCCAGCAGTGAAGCGGCGGGGGAGTTGTACACCGGGGAGCTGTTTTTT. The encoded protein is CASSEAAGELYTGELFF.

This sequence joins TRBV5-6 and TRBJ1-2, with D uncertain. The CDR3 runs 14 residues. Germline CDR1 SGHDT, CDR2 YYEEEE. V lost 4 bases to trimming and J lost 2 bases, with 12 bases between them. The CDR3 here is CASSVPEVNYGYTF. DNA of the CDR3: TGTGCCAGCAGCGTCCCAGAGGTGAACTATGGCTACACCTTC.

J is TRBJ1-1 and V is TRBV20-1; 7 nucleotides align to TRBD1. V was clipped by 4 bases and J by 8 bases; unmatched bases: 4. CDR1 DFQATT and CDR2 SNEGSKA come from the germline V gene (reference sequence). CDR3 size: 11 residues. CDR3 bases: TGCAGTGCTAAGCCGGGACAGGAAGCTTTCTTT. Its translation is CSAKPGQEAFF.

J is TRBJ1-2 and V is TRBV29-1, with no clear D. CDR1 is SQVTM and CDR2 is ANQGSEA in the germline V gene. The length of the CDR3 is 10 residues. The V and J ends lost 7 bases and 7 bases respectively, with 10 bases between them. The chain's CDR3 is CSAGATGYTF. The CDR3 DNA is TGCAGCGCTGGAGCCACTGGCTACACCTTC.

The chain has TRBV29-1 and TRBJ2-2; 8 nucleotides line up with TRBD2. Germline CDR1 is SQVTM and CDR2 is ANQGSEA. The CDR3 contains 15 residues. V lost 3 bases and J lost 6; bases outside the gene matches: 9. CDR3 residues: CSVDLGAGAAGELFF. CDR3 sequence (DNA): TGCAGCGTTGACCTGGGAGCGGGGGCTGCCGGGGAGCTGTTTTTT.

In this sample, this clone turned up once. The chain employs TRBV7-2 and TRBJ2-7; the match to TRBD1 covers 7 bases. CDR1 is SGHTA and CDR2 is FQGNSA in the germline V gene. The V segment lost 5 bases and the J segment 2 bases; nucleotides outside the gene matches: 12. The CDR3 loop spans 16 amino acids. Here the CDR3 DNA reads TGTGCCAGCAGCCCTCAAACCGGGACAGCAGCCTACGAGCAGTACTTC. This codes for CASSPQTGTAAYEQYF. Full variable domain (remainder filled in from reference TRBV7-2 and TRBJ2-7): GAGVSQSPSNKVTEKGKDVELRCDPISGHTALYWYRQSLGQGLEFLIYFQGNSAPDKSGLPSDRFSAERTGGSVSTLTIQRTQQEDSAVYLCASSPQTGTAAYEQYFGPGTRLTVT.

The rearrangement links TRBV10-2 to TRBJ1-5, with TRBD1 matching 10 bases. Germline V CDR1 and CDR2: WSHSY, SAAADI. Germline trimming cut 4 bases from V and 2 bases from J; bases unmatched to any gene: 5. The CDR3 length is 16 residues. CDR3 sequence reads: CASSVRDRGGNQPQHF. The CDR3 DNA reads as TGCGCCAGCAGTGTCCGGGACAGGGGTGGCAATCAGCCCCAGCATTTT.

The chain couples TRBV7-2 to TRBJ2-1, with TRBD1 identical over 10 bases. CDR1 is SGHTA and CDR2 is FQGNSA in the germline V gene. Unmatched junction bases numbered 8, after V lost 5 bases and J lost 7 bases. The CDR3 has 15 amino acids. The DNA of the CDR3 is TGTGCCAGCAGCCCCACCCGGGGACAGGGGAATGAGCAGTTCTTC. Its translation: CASSPTRGQGNEQFF.

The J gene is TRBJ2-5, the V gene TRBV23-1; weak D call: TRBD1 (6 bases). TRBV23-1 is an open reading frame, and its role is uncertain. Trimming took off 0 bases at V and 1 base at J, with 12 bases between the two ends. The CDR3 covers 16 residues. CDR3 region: CASSQSTGIGQETQYF. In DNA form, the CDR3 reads TGCGCCAGCAGTCAATCAACAGGGATCGGCCAAGAGACCCAGTACTTC.

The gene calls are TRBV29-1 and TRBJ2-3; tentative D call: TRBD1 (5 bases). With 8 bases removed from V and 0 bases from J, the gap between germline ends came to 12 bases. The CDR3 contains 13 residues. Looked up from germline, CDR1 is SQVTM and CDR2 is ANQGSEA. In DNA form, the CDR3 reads TGCAGCTCCAGGGTATCTAGCACAGATACGCAGTATTTT. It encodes CSSRVSSTDTQYF.

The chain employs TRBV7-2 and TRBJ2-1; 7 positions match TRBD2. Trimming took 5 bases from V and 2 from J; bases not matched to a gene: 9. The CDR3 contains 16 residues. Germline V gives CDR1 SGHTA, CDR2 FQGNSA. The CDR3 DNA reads TGTGCCAGCAGCCAGACTAGCCAAATCGCCTACAATGAGCAGTTCTTC. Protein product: CASSQTSQIAYNEQFF.

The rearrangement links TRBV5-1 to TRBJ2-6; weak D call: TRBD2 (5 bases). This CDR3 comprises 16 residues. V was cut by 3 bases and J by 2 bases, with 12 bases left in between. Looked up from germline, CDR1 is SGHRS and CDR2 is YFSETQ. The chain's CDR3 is CASSSEGNAGANVLTF. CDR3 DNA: TGCGCCAGCAGCTCTGAGGGTAACGCTGGGGCCAACGTCCTGACTTTC.

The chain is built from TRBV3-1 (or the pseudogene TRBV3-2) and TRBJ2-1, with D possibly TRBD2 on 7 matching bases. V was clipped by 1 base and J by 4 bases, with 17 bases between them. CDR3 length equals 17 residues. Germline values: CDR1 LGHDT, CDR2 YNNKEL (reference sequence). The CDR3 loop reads CASSQGVAGARYNEQFF. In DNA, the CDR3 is TGTGCCAGCAGCCAAGGGGTGGCGGGGGCTAGATACAATGAGCAGTTCTTC.

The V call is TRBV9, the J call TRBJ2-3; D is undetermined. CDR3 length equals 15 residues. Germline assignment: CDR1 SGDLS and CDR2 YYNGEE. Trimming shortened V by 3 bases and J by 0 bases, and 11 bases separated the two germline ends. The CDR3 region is CASSAPSPSTDTQYF. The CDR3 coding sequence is TGTGCCAGCAGCGCCCCCTCTCCCAGCACAGATACGCAGTATTTT.

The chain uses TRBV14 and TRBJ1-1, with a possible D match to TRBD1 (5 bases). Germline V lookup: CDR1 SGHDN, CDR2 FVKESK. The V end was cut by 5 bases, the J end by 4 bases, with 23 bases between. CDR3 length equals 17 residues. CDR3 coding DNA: TGTGCCAGCAGCTCAGGGTCAGGATTTACGGCCACCACTGAAGCTTTCTTT. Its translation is CASSSGSGFTATTEAFF.

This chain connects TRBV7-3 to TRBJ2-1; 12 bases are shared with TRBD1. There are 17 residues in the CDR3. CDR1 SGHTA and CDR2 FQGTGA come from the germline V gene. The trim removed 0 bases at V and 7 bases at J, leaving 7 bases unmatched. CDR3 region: CASSLTGTGGALNEQFF. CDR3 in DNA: TGTGCCAGCAGCTTAACGGGGACAGGGGGCGCCCTGAATGAGCAGTTCTTC.

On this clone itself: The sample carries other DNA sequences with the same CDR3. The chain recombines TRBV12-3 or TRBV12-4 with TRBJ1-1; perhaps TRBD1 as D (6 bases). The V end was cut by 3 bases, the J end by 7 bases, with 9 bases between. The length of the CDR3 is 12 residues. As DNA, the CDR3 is TGTGCCAGCAGTTTGACAGGAAATGAAGCTTTCTTT. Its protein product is CASSLTGNEAFF.

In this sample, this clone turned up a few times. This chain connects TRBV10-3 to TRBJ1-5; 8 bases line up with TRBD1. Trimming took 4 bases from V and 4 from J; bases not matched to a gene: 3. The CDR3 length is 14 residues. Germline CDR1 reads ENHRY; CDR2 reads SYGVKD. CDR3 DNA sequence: TGTGCCATCAGTGCTGGACAGGGAAATCAGCCCCAGCATTTT. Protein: CAISAGQGNQPQHF.

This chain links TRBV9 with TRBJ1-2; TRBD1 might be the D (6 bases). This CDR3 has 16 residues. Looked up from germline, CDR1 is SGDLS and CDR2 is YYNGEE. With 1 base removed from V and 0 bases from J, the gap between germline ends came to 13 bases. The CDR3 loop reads CASSVSGTQANYGYTF. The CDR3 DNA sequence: TGTGCCAGCAGCGTAAGCGGGACACAAGCTAACTATGGCTACACCTTC.

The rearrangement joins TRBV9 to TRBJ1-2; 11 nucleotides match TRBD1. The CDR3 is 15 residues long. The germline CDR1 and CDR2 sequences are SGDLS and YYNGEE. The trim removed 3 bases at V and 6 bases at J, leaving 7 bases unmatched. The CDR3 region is CASSALGQGVNGYTF. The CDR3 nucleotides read TGTGCCAGCAGCGCTTTGGGACAGGGGGTAAATGGCTACACCTTC.